The rows below give T cell receptor beta chains drawn from one sample of a study of identifying expanded T cells in peripheral blood. Using immunoSEQ multiplex PCR, the repertoire was profiled, and TCRdb retains in-frame clones only, with some absent. The repertoire includes about 100,000 clones, approximately 89% of them detected once, and around 5% sits in the top ten. Sequenced material: blood. The source is a person aged 18 to 70 in good health. Each CDR3 is given with its conserved first and last residue. D genes are given only for firm matches. Expanded clones are given a class, and other clones once, few, many or no size at all.

v_call	clone_size	j_call	d_call	cdr3_aa	cdr3_nt
TRBV18	once	TRBJ1-2	NA	CASSPFNSGTDYGYTF	TGTGCCAGCTCACCATTCAACTCGGGGACCGACTATGGCTACACCTTC
TRBV2	NA	TRBJ2-3	NA	CASFLRGGITDTQYF	TGTGCCAGCTTCTTACGGGGCGGGATCACAGATACGCAGTATTTT
TRBV7-2	once	TRBJ2-5	NA	CASSLKVSETQYF	TGTGCCAGCAGCTTAAAAGTATCCGAGACCCAGTACTTC
TRBV7-9	NA	TRBJ2-6	TRBD1	CASSHRDRDSGANVLTF	TGTGCCAGCAGCCACCGGGACAGGGATTCTGGGGCCAACGTCCTGACTTTC
TRBV19	NA	TRBJ1-1	NA	CASSMSRMNTEAFF	TGTGCCAGTAGTATGTCACGGATGAACACTGAAGCTTTCTTT
TRBV11-1	NA	TRBJ2-7	NA	CASSGGAGPYFNPYEQYF	TGTGCCAGCAGCGGGGGGGCAGGACCATACTTTAACCCCTACGAGCAGTACTTC
TRBV6-6	NA	TRBJ2-7	NA	CASSSPPDGPYEQYF	TGTGCCAGCAGCTCGCCCCCGGACGGACCCTACGAGCAGTACTTC
TRBV27	NA	TRBJ1-6	TRBD1	CASRVRGRDSPLHF	TGTGCCAGCAGAGTCAGGGGGCGTGATTCACCCCTCCACTTT
TRBV5-4	NA	TRBJ1-4	NA	CASSLAGRPNEKLFF	TGTGCCAGCAGCTTGGCTGGGCGGCCTAATGAAAAACTGTTTTTT
TRBV4-2	NA	TRBJ2-5	TRBD1	CASSQDRDRVETQYF	TGTGCCAGCAGCCAAGATCGGGACAGGGTAGAGACCCAGTACTTC
TRBV5-1	NA	TRBJ2-3	TRBD1	CASSTGQGTDTQYF	TGCGCCAGCAGCACGGGACAGGGCACAGATACGCAGTATTTT
TRBV28	few	TRBJ1-1	TRBD1	CASSTTGGAEAFF	TGTGCCAGCAGTACCACAGGGGGGGCTGAAGCTTTCTTT
TRBV19	NA	TRBJ2-7	NA	CASSTRPTALTYEQYF	TGTGCCAGTAGTACCCGGCCTACGGCCTTGACCTACGAGCAGTACTTC
TRBV6-6	NA	TRBJ1-3	NA	CASSVEMGGNTIYF	TGTGCCAGCAGTGTAGAAATGGGTGGAAACACCATATATTTT
TRBV15	NA	TRBJ2-2	TRBD2	CATRNPSGGNTGELFF	TGTGCCACCAGAAATCCTAGCGGGGGGAACACCGGGGAGCTGTTTTTT
TRBV6-1	NA	TRBJ1-5	NA	CASSVTQGFGNQPQHF	TGTGCCAGCAGTGTGACCCAGGGGTTTGGCAATCAGCCCCAGCATTTT
TRBV6-6	NA	TRBJ2-7	NA	CASSLRLLSVSYEQYF	TGTGCCAGCAGTCTCAGACTGCTAAGCGTGTCCTACGAGCAGTACTTC
TRBV21-1	NA	TRBJ1-2	NA	CASSTGTGDPRGNYGYTF	TGTGCCAGCAGCACCGGGACAGGGGACCCGAGGGGTAACTATGGCTACACCTTC
TRBV30	NA	TRBJ1-4	NA	CASLGLATNEKLFF	TGTGCCAGTTTGGGACTCGCAACTAATGAAAAACTGTTTTTT
TRBV27	NA	TRBJ2-7	NA	CASSLSGVGGIYEQYF	TGTGCCAGCAGTTTATCCGGGGTTGGCGGGATCTACGAGCAGTACTTC
TRBV19	NA	TRBJ1-5	NA	CATLGRRNQPQHF	TGTGCCACCCTGGGCCGACGCAATCAGCCCCAGCATTTT
TRBV5-8	NA	TRBJ1-1	TRBD1	CASSVDRGMAEAFF	TGTGCCAGCAGCGTGGACAGGGGAATGGCTGAAGCTTTCTTT
TRBV28	NA	TRBJ1-1	NA	CASPPLGGQDTEAFF	TGTGCCAGCCCACCCCTGGGAGGACAAGACACTGAAGCTTTCTTT
TRBV18	once	TRBJ1-1	NA	CASSWEQGTEAFF	TGTGCCAGCTCCTGGGAACAGGGCACTGAAGCTTTCTTT
TRBV7-9	few	TRBJ1-2	NA	CASSLNVEVGGYTF	TGTGCCAGCAGCTTAAACGTAGAAGTCGGGGGCTACACCTTC